Presented here are 26 T cell receptor beta chains from one specimen sequenced in a study of cytomegalovirus exposure and HLA in healthy donors. The study ran its PCR with 60 Vbeta and 13 Jbeta primers. Measured with immunoSEQ multiplex PCR; TCRdb has only the in-frame clones, and not every one. The repertoire has roughly 180,000 clones, over 70% of them found once; the top ten carry over 1.1%. What was sequenced was PBMCs. The origin of the receptors is a man aged 18-30 years in good health and CMV-seronegative.

This clone has only a few counts. V usage is TRBV5-1 and J usage is TRBJ2-4, with TRBD2 identical over 13 bases. The CDR3 runs to 18 residues. The germline V gene has CDR1 SGHRS and CDR2 YFSETQ. V was clipped by 0 bases and J by 3 bases; unmatched bases: 6. The CDR3 reads CASSLGLAGGFGKNIQYF. As DNA, the CDR3 is TGCGCCAGCAGCTTGGGACTAGCGGGAGGTTTTGGCAAAAACATTCAGTACTTC.

V usage is TRBV29-1 and J usage is TRBJ2-3; D perhaps matches TRBD2 (6 bases). The CDR3 length is 14 residues. Trimming left V 7 bases short and J 2 bases short, with 16 bases between. Looked up from germline, CDR1 is SQVTM and CDR2 is ANQGSEA. As DNA, the CDR3 is TGCAGCGCTCTTCCGGGACTTAACACAGATACGCAGTATTTT. Amino acid sequence: CSALPGLNTDTQYF.

Here the CDR3 DNA reads TGTGCCAGCTCCCGGCGGGGACAGGGGTCAACTAATGAAAAACTGTTTTTT. It yields the protein CASSRRGQGSTNEKLFF. The gene calls are TRBV18 and TRBJ1-4; TRBD1 matches 10 bases. V trimming: 6 bases; J trimming: 0 bases; junction bases outside the gene matches: 7. CDR3 length: 17 amino acids. Germline-derived CDR1 and CDR2 are KGHSH and LQKENI.

This chain links TRBV5-1 with TRBJ2-2; D is unclear. Looked up from germline, CDR1 is SGHRS and CDR2 is YFSETQ. There are 14 residues in the CDR3. V lost 3 bases and J 0 bases, leaving 6 bases between the germline ends. The CDR3 DNA sequence: TGCGCCAGCAGCTCTACCCCGAACACCGGGGAGCTGTTTTTT. Translating it yields CASSSTPNTGELFF.

This chain uses TRBV5-4 with TRBJ2-3; D not certain. With 2 bases removed from V and 3 bases from J, the gap between germline ends came to 7 bases. The V gene's germline CDR1 is SGHNT and CDR2 YYREEE (reference sequence). The CDR3 covers 13 residues. Here the CDR3 reads CASSLTITDTQYF. In DNA form, the CDR3 reads TGTGCCAGCAGCTTAACTATAACAGATACGCAGTATTTT.

V usage is TRBV30 and J usage is TRBJ2-5, with a tentative D call TRBD1 (5 bases). Germline lookup yields CDR1 GTSNPN and CDR2 SVGIG (reference sequence). This CDR3 spans 13 amino acids. V was pared by 3 bases and J by 5 bases, with 13 bases between. CDR3 DNA sequence: TGTGCCTGGAGCCCCGACAGTCCCGAGACCCAGTACTTC. This encodes CAWSPDSPETQYF. The full variable domain, in which reference TRBV30 and TRBJ2-5 provide the parts outside the CDR3, is SQTIHQWPATLVQPVGSPLSLECTVEGTSNPNLYWYRQAAGRGLQLLFYSVGIGQISSEVPQNLSASRPQDRQFILSSKKLLLSDSGFYLCAWSPDSPETQYFGPGTRLLVL.

The rearrangement links TRBV2 to TRBJ1-1; 10 nucleotides align to TRBD1. V lost 4 bases to trimming and J lost 4 bases; unmatched junction nucleotides: 12. Germline loops: CDR1 SNHLY, CDR2 FYNNEI. The CDR3 consists of 17 residues. The CDR3 spells CASSVPGQGIYSTEAFF. The CDR3 DNA follows: TGTGCCAGCAGTGTACCGGGACAGGGGATTTATTCCACTGAAGCTTTCTTT.

The chain couples TRBV10-1 to TRBJ2-7, with 7 bases lining up with TRBD2. This CDR3 has 15 amino acids. Germline assignment: CDR1 WNHNN and CDR2 SYGVQD (reference sequence). The V gene end was trimmed by 7 bases and the J gene end by 4 bases; junction bases not matched to a gene: 13. The CDR3 coding sequence is TGCGCCAGCACAGCTCTATGCGGGAGCGGGTACGAGCAGTACTTC. Encoded protein: CASTALCGSGYEQYF.

The chain is built from TRBV28 and TRBJ1-1; 11 bases fit TRBD1. The CDR3 consists of 20 residues. From germline, CDR1 is MDHEN and CDR2 SYDVKM. V gave up 1 base and J gave up 1 base; unmatched junction bases: 14. The CDR3 region has the DNA TGTGCCAGCAGTTTATTCCTACTCGGGGGACAGGGGGGTAAGAACACTGAAGCTTTCTTT. Amino acid sequence: CASSLFLLGGQGGKNTEAFF.

This clone turned up a few times. CDR3 sequence reads: CAWSEGDSLRTDTQYF. In nucleotides, the CDR3 is TGTGCCTGGAGTGAGGGGGACAGCTTACGCACAGATACGCAGTATTTT. This rearrangement joins TRBV30 to TRBJ2-3; TRBD1 matches 7 bases. This CDR3 has 16 amino acids. The germline V gene encodes CDR1 GTSNPN and CDR2 SVGIG (reference sequence). After removal of 1 base from V and 1 base from J, the junction contained 8 bases not matched to a gene.

This rearrangement joins TRBV18 to TRBJ2-7; 8 nucleotides align to TRBD1. The CDR3 is 15 residues long. From germline, CDR1 is KGHSH and CDR2 LQKENI. V trimming: 4 bases; J trimming: 6 bases; junction bases outside the gene matches: 11. CDR3 sequence (DNA): TGTGCCAGCTCACAAGGACAGGGTCGGGTTAGCGAGCAGTACTTC. Its protein product is CASSQGQGRVSEQYF. Filled out from reference TRBV18 and TRBJ2-7, the complete variable domain reads NAGVMQNPRHLVRRRGQEARLRCSPMKGHSHVYWYRQLPEEGLKFMVYLQKENIIDESGMPKERFSAEFPKEGPSILRIQQVVRGDSAAYFCASSQGQGRVSEQYFGPGTRLTVT.

The chain employs TRBV5-1 and TRBJ2-1; 9 bases map to TRBD1. Losses at the gene ends were 1 base for V and 5 bases for J; bases not matched to a gene: 4. CDR1 and CDR2 (germline): SGHRS, YFSETQ. CDR3 length equals 15 residues. The CDR3 nucleotides read TGCGCCAGCAGCTTGTCTACAGGGGGCCACAATGAGCAGTTCTTC. It encodes CASSLSTGGHNEQFF.

V gene TRBV30 combines with J gene TRBJ2-5; D not certain. The CDR3 consists of 13 residues. The ends were cut back, 4 bases at V and 1 base at J, with 10 bases in the middle. Germline V gene sequence: CDR1 GTSNPN, CDR2 SVGIG (reference sequence). CDR3 sequence (DNA): TGTGCCTGGAATAGACTGAGCCAAGAGACCCAGTACTTC. Translating gives CAWNRLSQETQYF.

The chain combines TRBV9 with TRBJ2-7; 8 positions agree with TRBD1. J lost 3 bases, V lost 5 bases, and 10 bases had no gene match. CDR3 length: 15 amino acids. The germline V gene encodes CDR1 SGDLS and CDR2 YYNGEE. CDR3 protein: CASSEMGQAGYEQYF. The CDR3 DNA follows: TGTGCCAGCAGTGAGATGGGACAGGCCGGCTACGAGCAGTACTTC. Using reference TRBV9 and TRBJ2-7 for the parts outside the CDR3, the full variable domain is DSGVTQTPKHLITATGQRVTLRCSPRSGDLSVYWYQQSLDQGLQFLIQYYNGEERAKGNILERFSAQQFPDLHSELNLSSLELGDSALYFCASSEMGQAGYEQYFGPGTRLTVT.

This clone showed up just a few times. The rearrangement links TRBV5-4 to TRBJ2-1; 12 bases fit TRBD2. The V and J ends lost 4 bases and 9 bases, in that order; junction bases with no gene match: 5. The germline V gene has CDR1 SGHNT and CDR2 YYREEE (reference sequence). The CDR3 is 14 residues long. CDR3 amino acids: CASSQTSGRTEQFF. The CDR3 bases are TGTGCCAGCAGCCAAACTAGCGGGAGGACTGAGCAGTTCTTC.

This clone has only a few counts. The chain has TRBV7-2 and TRBJ2-7; 8 bases line up with TRBD2. The CDR3 totals 12 residues. V was pared by 4 bases and J by 4 bases, with 0 bases of the junction left unmatched. The germline V gene has CDR1 SGHTA and CDR2 FQGNSA. DNA of the CDR3: TGTGCCAGCAGCTCTAGCGGGTACGAGCAGTACTTC. It translates to CASSSSGYEQYF.

This sequence joins TRBV5-4 and TRBJ2-1; the D gene is possibly TRBD2 (5 bases). The CDR3 totals 14 residues. CDR1 and CDR2 (germline): SGHNT, YYREEE (reference sequence). The ends were cut back, 4 bases at V and 0 bases at J, with 8 bases in the middle. CDR3 sequence reads: CASSKTSSYNEQFF. CDR3 sequence (DNA): TGTGCCAGCAGCAAAACTAGCTCCTACAATGAGCAGTTCTTC.

V gene TRBV4-3 combines with J gene TRBJ2-3, with D tentatively TRBD2 (6 bases). This CDR3 is built from 18 residues. Looked up from germline, CDR1 is LGHNA and CDR2 is YSLEER. V was clipped by 0 bases and J by 2 bases, with 18 bases between them. The CDR3 region is CASSQDPPGGISTDTQYF. The CDR3 DNA follows: TGCGCCAGCAGCCAAGATCCCCCGGGCGGGATTTCCACAGATACGCAGTATTTT.

V gene TRBV7-2 combines with J gene TRBJ2-5; possibly TRBD2 for D (6 bases). This CDR3 is built from 10 residues. Germline V CDR1 and CDR2: SGHTA, FQGNSA. V dropped 8 bases and J dropped 5 bases, with 6 bases sitting between them. In DNA form, the CDR3 reads TGTGCCAGCGGGGGGGAGACCCAGTACTTC. It translates to CASGGETQYF. The full variable domain, completed using reference TRBV7-2 and TRBJ2-5, is GAGVSQSPSNKVTEKGKDVELRCDPISGHTALYWYRQSLGQGLEFLIYFQGNSAPDKSGLPSDRFSAERTGGSVSTLTIQRTQQEDSAVYLCASGGETQYFGPGTRLLVL.

The V call is TRBV5-1, the J call TRBJ2-1, with 10 bases lining up with TRBD2. Germline trimming cut 2 bases from V and 9 bases from J; bases unmatched to any gene: 8. Per the germline V gene, CDR1 is SGHRS and CDR2 is YFSETQ. The CDR3 runs 15 residues. The CDR3 bases are TGCGCCAGCAGCTTTCTAGCGGGAGTTCGCGGTGAGCAGTTCTTC. The encoded protein is CASSFLAGVRGEQFF.

J is TRBJ2-2 and V is TRBV5-4; TRBD2 matches 13 bases. The CDR3 has 17 amino acids. The germline CDR1 and CDR2 sequences are SGHNT and YYREEE (reference sequence). The junction had 8 bases not matched to a gene; V was cut back by 4 bases and J by 5 bases. CDR3 amino acids: CASSRTSGGLGTGELFF. As DNA, the CDR3 is TGTGCCAGCAGCAGGACTAGCGGGGGCCTGGGGACCGGGGAGCTGTTTTTT.

This chain links TRBV14 with TRBJ2-1; 8 bases are a match to TRBD1. With 4 bases clipped from V and 4 bases from J, the junction kept 6 bases outside the gene matches. CDR1 is SGHDN and CDR2 is FVKESK in the germline V gene. The CDR3 loop spans 15 amino acids. CDR3 DNA: TGTGCCAGCAGCCTCGGGACAGGACGGTACAATGAGCAGTTCTTC. Translating it yields CASSLGTGRYNEQFF.

The genes are TRBV5-6 and TRBJ2-5; TRBD1 might be the D (6 bases). Germline V gene sequence: CDR1 SGHDT, CDR2 YYEEEE. This CDR3 region has 16 residues. Trimming removed 1 base at V and 0 bases at J, with 13 bases between. CDR3: CASSLSAGAYQETQYF. The CDR3 nucleotides read TGTGCCAGCAGCTTGTCGGCAGGGGCGTACCAAGAGACCCAGTACTTC.

The CDR3 is CASSPTGQRNPSYEQYF. CDR3 coding DNA: TGTGCCAGCTCACCAACAGGACAGAGAAACCCCTCCTACGAGCAGTACTTC. The chain links TRBV18 to TRBJ2-7, with TRBD1 as a possible D gene (6 bases). The CDR3 runs 17 residues. Looked up from germline, CDR1 is KGHSH and CDR2 is LQKENI. V was trimmed by 2 bases and J by 0 bases, leaving 17 bases between them. Based on the CDR3 plus reference TRBV18 and TRBJ2-7, the full variable domain is NAGVMQNPRHLVRRRGQEARLRCSPMKGHSHVYWYRQLPEEGLKFMVYLQKENIIDESGMPKERFSAEFPKEGPSILRIQQVVRGDSAAYFCASSPTGQRNPSYEQYFGPGTRLTVT.

The V and J genes are TRBV14 and TRBJ2-5, with 16 bases that match TRBD2. J lost 5 bases, V lost 2 bases, and 5 bases had no gene match. Germline CDR1 and CDR2: SGHDN and FVKESK. CDR3 size: 17 residues. The chain's CDR3 is CASSQPGLAGGLETQYF. For the CDR3, the DNA is TGTGCCAGCAGCCAACCGGGACTAGCGGGAGGGCTGGAGACCCAGTACTTC.

This clone was detected only a few times. The rearrangement uses TRBV4-2 and TRBJ1-5, with TRBD1 as a possible D gene (6 bases). This CDR3 has 15 residues. The V end lost 4 bases, the J end lost 3 bases, and 13 bases lay between the germline ends. Germline CDR1 and CDR2: LGHNA and YNFKEQ. CDR3 residues: CASSRLGQINQPQHF. The DNA for the CDR3 is TGTGCCAGCAGCCGACTTGGACAGATCAATCAGCCCCAGCATTTT.